The 13 T cell receptor beta chains given below trace back to one sample, sequenced in a study of blood T cell repertoires in COVID-19. Only in-frame clones appear in the TCRdb table, and some are missing; sequencing was by immunoSEQ multiplex PCR. The sample carries around 300,000 clones, roughly 90% recorded once. The sequenced material came from peripheral blood. These receptors were collected from a woman between 45 and 60 years old with active or convalescent COVID-19.

V and J are TRBV10-2 and TRBJ2-2; 10 positions match TRBD2. The CDR3 runs to 16 residues. J was trimmed by 0 bases and V by 3 bases; bases with no gene match: 1. Germline V gives CDR1 WSHSY, CDR2 SAAADI. Here the CDR3 reads CASSELAGTNTGELFF. The CDR3 DNA is TGCGCCAGCAGTGAACTAGCGGGGACGAACACCGGGGAGCTGTTTTTT.

V gene TRBV6-6 combines with J gene TRBJ1-4; D is perhaps TRBD1 (5 bases). CDR3 size: 15 residues. V lost 6 bases and J 1 base, leaving 12 bases between the germline ends. The V gene's germline CDR1 is MNHNY and CDR2 SVGAGI (reference sequence). The CDR3 is CASRGAALTNEKLFF. CDR3 bases: TGTGCCAGCAGAGGGGCCGCCCTAACTAATGAAAAACTGTTTTTT.

DNA of the CDR3: TGTGCCACCTCCGGGACATTAGGGGGCGAGCAGTACTTC. This encodes CATSGTLGGEQYF. The J gene is TRBJ2-7, the V gene TRBV12-3 or TRBV12-4; TRBD1 might be the D (6 bases). The V gene lost 10 bases and the J gene lost 6 bases, with 19 bases spanning the gap. The length of the CDR3 is 13 residues.

The J gene is TRBJ2-1, the V gene TRBV27, with 10 positions matching TRBD2. The V gene end was trimmed by 7 bases and the J gene end by 9 bases; junction bases not matched to a gene: 9. Germline V lookup: CDR1 MNHEY, CDR2 SMNVEV (reference sequence). This CDR3 region has 14 residues. The DNA of the CDR3 is TGTGCCAGCAAGATAGCGGGAGGAATCAGTGAGCAGTTCTTC. Protein product: CASKIAGGISEQFF.

The chain combines TRBV18 with TRBJ1-5; TRBD1 agrees at 8 bases. Germline values: CDR1 KGHSH, CDR2 LQKENI. The V and J ends lost 4 bases and 7 bases, in that order; junction bases with no gene match: 15. CDR3 length: 17 residues. CDR3 protein: CASSLQEAGGTGQPQHF. The CDR3 DNA sequence: TGTGCCAGCTCACTACAGGAGGCGGGGGGGACAGGCCAGCCCCAGCATTTT.

This chain joins TRBV7-2 and TRBJ1-1; 7 nucleotides align to TRBD1. CDR1 is SGHTA and CDR2 is FQGNSA in the germline V gene. The CDR3 extends over 16 amino acids. V trimming: 3 bases; J trimming: 1 base; junction bases outside the gene matches: 8. The CDR3 is CASSFEEGARNTEAFF. CDR3 DNA sequence: TGTGCCAGCAGCTTCGAAGAGGGGGCGCGGAACACTGAAGCTTTCTTT.

The chain uses TRBV3-1 (or the pseudogene TRBV3-2) and TRBJ1-1, with unresolved D. Deletions cut 8 bases from V and 5 bases from J, with 9 bases between. This CDR3 comprises 11 residues. Germline CDR1 and CDR2: LGHDT and YNNKEL (reference sequence). In DNA form, the CDR3 reads TGTGCCAGCCGCGGTCGGACTGAAGCTTTCTTT. The encoded protein is CASRGRTEAFF.

This clone has a single count. The J gene is TRBJ1-2, the V gene TRBV28; weak D call: TRBD1 (5 bases). The CDR3 sequence is 15 residues long. V was pared by 4 bases and J by 0 bases, with 12 bases between. Germline values: CDR1 MDHEN, CDR2 SYDVKM. CDR3 nucleotides: TGTGCCAGCAGTTCAGGACAATTAGCTAACTATGGCTACACCTTC. Protein sequence: CASSSGQLANYGYTF.

The gene calls are TRBV28 and TRBJ1-5, with no clear D. The V end was cut by 5 bases, the J end by 0 bases, with 11 bases between. The CDR3 loop spans 15 amino acids. CDR1 and CDR2 from the germline V gene are MDHEN and SYDVKM. This CDR3 reads CASSQPGYSNQPQHF. CDR3 nucleotide sequence: TGTGCCAGCAGTCAACCGGGATATAGCAATCAGCCCCAGCATTTT.

This rearrangement joins TRBV12-3 or TRBV12-4 to TRBJ2-1, with D perhaps matching TRBD2 (6 bases). With 3 bases removed from V and 12 bases from J, the gap between germline ends came to 15 bases. This CDR3 spans 13 amino acids. Written as DNA, the CDR3 is TGTGCCAGCAGTTTGACTCAGGCGGGGCGGCAGTTCTTC. Its protein is CASSLTQAGRQFF.

The V gene is TRBV11-3, the J gene TRBJ2-1; 7 nucleotides agree with TRBD1. With V trimmed by 1 base and J by 4 bases, 7 bases remained unmatched. Germline V gene data show CDR1 as SGHNT and CDR2 as YENEEA. CDR3 length: 16 amino acids. DNA of the CDR3: TGTGCCAGCAGCTTAGGACAGGGCGGAGGATACAATGAGCAGTTCTTC. Its protein is CASSLGQGGGYNEQFF.

This clone was observed once. The gene calls are TRBV18 and TRBJ1-4; 9 bases align to TRBD1. The V segment lost 3 bases and the J segment 7 bases; nucleotides outside the gene matches: 3. This CDR3 has 14 amino acids. Germline CDR1 reads KGHSH; CDR2 reads LQKENI. The DNA for the CDR3 is TGTGCCAGCTCACCTCGGGACAGGGCTGAAAAACTGTTTTTT. It is translated as CASSPRDRAEKLFF.

The chain combines TRBV6-9 with TRBJ2-7, with TRBD1 as a possible D gene (6 bases). Trimming cost V 1 base and J 5 bases, with 21 bases left between them. CDR3 size: 17 residues. From germline, CDR1 is MNHGY and CDR2 SVAAGI. The CDR3 DNA sequence: TGTGCCAGCAGTTATTGTATTGGGGGCACGAGGGTGAACGAGCAGTACTTC. It yields the protein CASSYCIGGTRVNEQYF.